The 25 T cell receptor beta chains listed next were all sequenced from one sample in a study of identical twins. Using its own MiXCR run on the 5' RACE reads, TCRdb lists one record per CDR3 protein. The data show over 600,000 distinct CDR3 sequences, 21% seen once. A further study also used this sample, focusing on T cells expressing NK-cell markers.

Sequencing used PBMCs. All receptors come from a woman between 18 and 30 years old in good health.

This clonotype was seen a few times. The chain employs TRBV27 and TRBJ1-1; 11 positions agree with TRBD1. Germline values: CDR1 MNHEY, CDR2 SMNVEV (reference sequence). CDR3 length: 15 amino acids. Trimming at V came to 7 bases and at J to 0 bases, leaving 4 bases not matched to a gene. CDR3 loop: CASIMDRGLNTEAFF. The CDR3 coding sequence is TGTGCCAGCATCATGGACAGGGGGCTGAACACTGAAGCTTTCTTT.

This clonotype was detected a few times. The rearrangement uses TRBV10-1 and TRBJ2-5; D may be TRBD1 (7 bases). Trimming cost V 6 bases and J 9 bases, with 17 bases left between them. The germline CDR1 and CDR2 sequences are WNHNN and SYGVQD (reference sequence). The CDR3 is 13 residues long. Here the CDR3 reads CASSRGTASAQYF. The CDR3 region has the DNA TGCGCCAGCAGCCGCGGGACAGCAAGTGCCCAGTACTTC.

CDR3 DNA: TGTGCCAGCAGTCGTCCGGGACGACACTACGAGCAGTACTTC. It codes for CASSRPGRHYEQYF. The chain has TRBV28 and TRBJ2-7; D assignment may be TRBD1 or TRBD2 (5 bases each). The V and J ends lost 5 bases and 3 bases respectively, with 14 bases between them. Per germline, CDR1 MDHEN and CDR2 SYDVKM. The CDR3 runs to 14 residues.

V is TRBV20-1 and J is TRBJ1-4, with D unresolved. Germline assignment: CDR1 DFQATT and CDR2 SNEGSKA (reference sequence). The V end lost 5 bases, the J end lost 7 bases, and 8 bases lay between the germline ends. There are 11 residues in the CDR3. CDR3 amino acids: CSAHWSEKLFF. The CDR3, as DNA: TGCAGTGCTCACTGGAGTGAAAAACTGTTTTTT.

The chain carries TRBV2 and TRBJ2-7; no clear D. Germline lookup yields CDR1 SNHLY and CDR2 FYNNEI. The V and J ends lost 9 bases and 7 bases respectively, with 7 bases between them. The CDR3 loop spans 9 amino acids. The CDR3 is CARGPEQYF. DNA of the CDR3: TGTGCCAGAGGGCCGGAGCAGTACTTC.

This clonotype was found a few times. V usage is TRBV5-1 and J usage is TRBJ2-1; 13 bases match TRBD2. The CDR3 loop spans 18 amino acids. V was clipped by 4 bases and J by 1 base; unmatched bases: 8. CDR1 is SGHRS, CDR2 YFSETQ, per germline. The CDR3 DNA is TGCGCCAGCAGCCCGGGACTAGCGGGAAAAATTTCCTACAATGAGCAGTTCTTC. Amino acid sequence: CASSPGLAGKISYNEQFF.

This clonotype was observed a handful of times. The chain has TRBV9 and TRBJ2-1; 9 bases are shared with TRBD2. There are 16 residues in the CDR3. Germline V gives CDR1 SGDLS, CDR2 YYNGEE. The ends lost 5 bases at V and 1 base at J; junction bases unmatched: 7. The CDR3 sequence: CASSPRLAVSYNEQFF. The CDR3 region has the DNA TGTGCCAGCAGTCCACGACTAGCGGTATCCTACAATGAGCAGTTCTTC.

This clonotype was detected only a few times. The V call is TRBV12-3 or TRBV12-4, the J call TRBJ1-2; D is perhaps TRBD1 (5 bases). The CDR3 runs to 12 residues. Trimming cost V 10 bases and J 5 bases, with 14 bases left between them. CDR3 residues: CAIPGQGYGYTF. The CDR3 bases are TGTGCCATCCCCGGCCAGGGATATGGCTACACCTTC.

The chain joins TRBV2 to TRBJ2-5; possible D gene TRBD1, 5 bases. The germline CDR1 and CDR2 sequences are SNHLY and FYNNEI. Trimming left V 6 bases short and J 5 bases short, with 13 bases between. CDR3 size: 13 residues. Written as DNA, the CDR3 is TGTGCCAGCAGCTTCCAGGGTGACGAGACCCAGTACTTC. This encodes CASSFQGDETQYF.

A few counts support this clonotype. J is TRBJ2-1 and V is TRBV7-2; D remains unclear. The germline gives CDR1 SGHTA, CDR2 FQGNSA. The CDR3 totals 15 residues. The V end was cut by 4 bases, the J end by 5 bases, with 15 bases between. The CDR3 DNA sequence: TGTGCCAGCAGCTCCCACCCAGCGCGTCACAATGAGCAGTTCTTC. Translated: CASSSHPARHNEQFF.

This chain joins TRBV12-3 or TRBV12-4 and TRBJ1-5; D is possibly TRBD1 (5 bases). This CDR3 has 15 amino acids. Trimming left V 5 bases short and J 4 bases short, with 15 bases between. The CDR3 loop reads CASSKGLSANQPQHF. The CDR3 bases are TGTGCCAGCAGTAAGGGGCTCAGTGCTAATCAGCCCCAGCATTTT.

The CDR3: CASSTQTLRVDYGYTF. CDR3 in DNA: TGTGCCAGCAGCACGCAAACTCTCAGGGTAGACTATGGCTACACCTTC. The chain recombines TRBV7-2 with TRBJ1-2, with D tentatively TRBD1 (5 bases). Trimming left V 5 bases short and J 3 bases short, with 19 bases between. Germline CDR1 SGHTA, CDR2 FQGNSA. The CDR3 covers 16 residues.

The chain combines TRBV3-1 with TRBJ2-1; 8 bases are a match to TRBD2. This CDR3 has 13 residues. J lost 9 bases, V lost 4 bases, and 5 bases had no gene match. Germline CDR1 LGHDT, CDR2 YNNKEL (reference sequence). The CDR3 reads CASSPLAEGEQFF. CDR3 DNA: TGTGCCAGCAGCCCACTAGCGGAGGGTGAGCAGTTCTTC.

CDR3 protein: CASSFGTHNEQFF. DNA for the CDR3: TGTGCCAGCAGCTTCGGGACGCACAATGAGCAGTTCTTC. The chain links TRBV7-2 to TRBJ2-1; D is perhaps TRBD1 or TRBD2 (5 bases each). CDR1 is SGHTA and CDR2 is FQGNSA in the germline V gene. The CDR3 loop spans 13 amino acids. The germline V and J ends were trimmed by 3 bases and 5 bases, with 8 bases remaining between them.

CDR3 DNA: TGTGCCAGCCTGGGCAGCAGCACAGATACGCAGTATTTT. Its protein is CASLGSSTDTQYF. The V gene is TRBV6-2 or TRBV6-3, the J gene TRBJ2-3; D unclear. The CDR3 runs 13 residues. V was pared by 8 bases and J by 0 bases, with 9 bases between. Germline-derived CDR1 and CDR2 are MNHEY and SVGEGT.

The chain recombines TRBV12-3 or TRBV12-4 with TRBJ2-7, with a possible D match to TRBD2 (6 bases). Trimming stripped 3 bases from V and 3 bases from J, with 12 bases between. The CDR3 totals 14 residues. CDR3 residues: CASSLGLAYYEQYF. For the CDR3, the DNA is TGTGCCAGCAGTTTGGGGCTAGCGTACTACGAGCAGTACTTC.

V and J are TRBV5-6 and TRBJ2-5; unclear D gene. The CDR3 extends over 13 amino acids. Per the germline V gene, CDR1 is SGHDT and CDR2 is YYEEEE. V gave up 0 bases and J gave up 5 bases, with 8 bases separating them. This chain's CDR3 is CASSLGVSETQYF. DNA of the CDR3: TGTGCCAGCAGCTTGGGGGTTTCGGAGACCCAGTACTTC. The full variable domain, rest sourced from reference TRBV5-6 and TRBJ2-5, is DAGVTQSPTHLIKTRGQQVTLRCSPKSGHDTVSWYQQALGQGPQFIFQYYEEEERQRGNFPDRFSGHQFPNYSSELNVNALLLGDSALYLCASSLGVSETQYFGPGTRLLVL.

Regarding this clonotype: At one of its ends the junction is not consistent with the germline gene, which may arise from a read error. This sequence joins TRBV6-5 and TRBJ1-5; unclear D gene. Germline V lookup: CDR1 MNHEY, CDR2 SVGAGI. The CDR3 sequence is 15 residues long. The CDR3 DNA follows: TGTCCCAGCAGTTGGGATGGGCGAGGCAATCAGCCCCAGCATTTT. This encodes CPSSWDGRGNQPQHF.

The rearrangement uses TRBV9 and TRBJ2-2; TRBD1 matches at 7 bases. CDR1 SGDLS and CDR2 YYNGEE come from the germline V gene. CDR3 length: 15 residues. J lost 6 bases, V lost 1 base, and 6 bases had no gene match. CDR3 bases: TGTGCCAGCAGCGTAACCGGGACAGACCCCGGGGAGCTGTTTTTT. Translated, it gives CASSVTGTDPGELFF.

This clonotype was counted between two and nine times. The chain has TRBV2 and TRBJ2-7, with D possibly matching TRBD1 (6 bases). The CDR3 length is 14 residues. V was shortened by 7 bases and J by 2 bases, with 15 bases between the two germline ends. Germline CDR1 SNHLY, CDR2 FYNNEI. The CDR3 region is CASKHRAETYEQYF. The DNA for the CDR3 is TGTGCCAGCAAGCACAGGGCAGAAACCTACGAGCAGTACTTC.

Details on this clonotype: A much larger clone sits a single nucleotide away, making a read error possible. The chain is built from TRBV7-6 and TRBJ1-1; 8 bases fit TRBD1. After removal of 5 bases from V and 5 bases from J, the junction contained 7 bases not matched to a gene. The CDR3 extends over 14 amino acids. Germline V gives CDR1 SGHVS, CDR2 FNYEAQ. The CDR3 sequence is CASSTTGDRTEAFF. As DNA, the CDR3 is TGTGCCAGCAGCACGACAGGGGACAGGACTGAAGCTTTCTTT.

The chain couples TRBV10-3 to TRBJ2-7; 10 bases align to TRBD1. The CDR3 spans 13 residues. Trimming removed 8 bases from V and 5 bases from J; junction bases left unmatched: 6. Germline V gene sequence: CDR1 ENHRY, CDR2 SYGVKD. For the CDR3, the DNA is TGTGCCATCGGGTCCGGGACAGGGGACGAGCAGTACTTC. Protein sequence: CAIGSGTGDEQYF.

This clonotype has only a few counts. CDR3 sequence reads: CASSFTPGELFF. The CDR3 region has the DNA TGTGCCAGCAGTTTCACCCCCGGGGAGCTGTTTTTT. The chain has TRBV12-3 or TRBV12-4 and TRBJ2-2; D not resolved. This CDR3 is 12 amino acids long. Trimming left V 3 bases short and J 6 bases short, with 5 bases between.

This clonotype was seen only a few times. CDR3 in DNA: TGTGCCAGCAGTTTGGCGGGACAGGGTAGCGAGCAGTACTTC. Its protein is CASSLAGQGSEQYF. This chain joins TRBV12-3 or TRBV12-4 and TRBJ2-7, with 9 bases lining up with TRBD1. The CDR3 runs to 14 residues. J lost 6 bases, V lost 3 bases, and 6 bases had no gene match.

There are many counts of this clonotype. This chain links TRBV10-3 with TRBJ2-3, with a possible D match to TRBD2 (5 bases). CDR3 length: 14 amino acids. V lost 2 bases, J lost 0 bases, and 6 bases lay in between. Germline CDR1 and CDR2: ENHRY and SYGVKD. The CDR3 DNA sequence: TGTGCCATCAGTGAGGGAGGAAGCACAGATACGCAGTATTTT. It is translated as CAISEGGSTDTQYF.